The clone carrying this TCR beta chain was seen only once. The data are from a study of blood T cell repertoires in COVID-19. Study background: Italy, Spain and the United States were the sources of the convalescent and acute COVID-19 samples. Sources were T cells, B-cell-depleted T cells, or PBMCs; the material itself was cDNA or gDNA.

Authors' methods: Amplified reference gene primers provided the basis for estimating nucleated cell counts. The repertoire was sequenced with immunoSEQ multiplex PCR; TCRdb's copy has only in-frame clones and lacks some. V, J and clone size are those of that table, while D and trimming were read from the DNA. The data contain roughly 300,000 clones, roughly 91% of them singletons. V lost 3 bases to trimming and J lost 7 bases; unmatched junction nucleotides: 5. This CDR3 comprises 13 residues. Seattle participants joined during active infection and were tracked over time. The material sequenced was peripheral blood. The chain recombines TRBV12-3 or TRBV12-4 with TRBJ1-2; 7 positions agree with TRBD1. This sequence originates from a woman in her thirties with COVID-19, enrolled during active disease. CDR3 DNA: TGTGCCAGCAGTTTGGTGTCAGGGGGTGGCTACACCTTC. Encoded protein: CASSLVSGGGYTF.